This T cell receptor (beta chain) was recovered during a study of blood T cells in healthy people across ages (dated by TCRdb to 2013 to 2016). Study-level background: In model experiments, template switching captured roughly one uniquely barcoded TCR beta cDNA molecule for every two T cells. Using deep sequencing normalized with unique cDNA molecular identifiers, the study measured how TCR beta repertoire diversity changes with age. The donors were split into four age groups: young (average around 15 years), middle-aged (39), aged (about 62) and long-lived (roughly 88). To avoid experimental bias, donors of different ages were spread randomly across the sequencing lanes. The study analyzed two additional independent replicas of 1 million unique cDNA reads from the same blood draw for two donors, one aged 18 to 29 and one aged 80 or older. Study-wide findings and limitations: Observed TCR beta diversity per million T cells fell roughly linearly with age, and a significant reduction was already apparent by age about 43. Conclusive comparison of naive and antigen-experienced compartments was prevented by the profiling of bulk unsorted PBMCs. The CMV infection status of donors was not known, potentially confounding age-related changes in expanded clonotypes. The long-lived group showed more naive CD4+ T cells, fewer expanded clones and increased TCR diversity than the aged group, suggesting age selection. Estimates of total diversity from one million sequenced T cells were regarded as lower bounds and underestimates. A strong correlation was found between observed TCR beta diversity and the percentage of naive T cells measured by flow cytometry.

The 39 donors, aged roughly 6 to 95 years, were systemically healthy Caucasian individuals from Russia. Each donor gave roughly 9.5 milliliters of peripheral blood, collected into EDTA-treated Vacutainer tubes. PBMCs were isolated by Ficoll-Paque density-gradient centrifugation, with at least 6 million obtained per sample. Total RNA, at least 5 micrograms per sample, was extracted from PBMCs with Trizol reagent. For every donor, an aliquot of PBMCs went through flow cytometry to measure the percentages of naive CD45RAhigh/CD27high T cells. Trimming removed 3 bases from V and 5 bases from J, leaving 9 bases between the germline ends. CDR1 and CDR2 are read off the germline V gene as MNHEY and SVGEGT. The CDR3 covers 13 residues, taking in both the cysteine and the phenylalanine. The only DNA kept is the CDR3, 39 bases in frame from the first base. This clonotype was detected only a few times. Its antigen has not been determined. The record has no base qualities; no much larger clone is one base away.

Library construction relied on 5' RACE. The sample was run on an Illumina HiSeq 2500. A second 7 to 11 cycle PCR used a sample-barcoded 5' primer and a J-beta primer mix. A template-switch 5' adaptor carrying 12 random nucleotides introduced a unique molecular identifier onto each TCR beta cDNA molecule. At least 2.5 million CDR3-containing paired-end reads were obtained from each sample. All of the RNA was converted into first-strand cDNA using the Mint cDNA synthesis kit, with a TRBC-specific oligonucleotide serving as the primer. All cDNA was treated with uracil-DNA glycosylase and then went through a first 18-cycle PCR with the universal primers M1SS and BC2_uni_R. The original methods were these. Each sample was normalized by randomly selecting 1 million high-quality reads, each carrying a distinct molecular identifier. Reads sharing molecular identifiers were discarded rather than binned into consensus sequences. CDR3 identification, clonotype clustering and error correction used MiTCR with a Q25 quality threshold and the strictest error-elimination algorithm. Lower-bound total TCR beta diversity was estimated with a nonparametric unseen species model using Euler transformation. TCRdb passed the public sequencing reads through fastp at Q25 and MiXCR, retaining productive beta sequences. Rows with one shared CDR3 protein collapse into an entry with the most common genes and DNA. The V and J calls and clone size are TCRdb's, not the authors'. Here the sample has approximately 1,000,000 distinct CDR3 sequences; roughly two fifths occur a single time. Around 13% of the sample comes from the top ten.

The sequenced sample was blood. The chain was built from TRBV6-2 or TRBV6-3 and TRBJ2-3, with the identity of the D gene unclear. The receptor was isolated from a man aged 18 to 35 in good health. CDR3 region: CASSYVRGDTQYF. The bases read TGTGCCAGCAGTTATGTTCGCGGAGATACGCAGTATTTT.